This T cell receptor beta chain was observed in a study of shared clonotypes between healthy human individuals. Study-wide results and limits: Naive CD4 clonotypes overlapped across a handful of donors at about 5%.

Profiling relied on immunoSEQ multiplex PCR, and the TCRdb table lists in-frame clones only, not all of them. The sample comprises over a million clones, approximately 68% of which are singletons, and roughly 1.5% rests with the top ten. Worth noting for this clone: Its matching antigen is unknown.

The CDR3 loop spans 12 amino acids. Per the germline V gene, CDR1 is MDHEN and CDR2 is SYDVKM. V lost 2 bases and J lost 5, with 6 bases in between. The sequencing sample was made of memory CD4+ T cells sorted from blood. Documented subset: CD45RA-negative fraction. The genes are TRBV28 and TRBJ1-1; D unclear. The TCR sequence derives from a man younger than 35 in good health. CDR3 bases: TGTGCCAGCAGTTTAAGGGAAACTGAAGCTTTCTTT. The encoded protein is CASSLRETEAFF.